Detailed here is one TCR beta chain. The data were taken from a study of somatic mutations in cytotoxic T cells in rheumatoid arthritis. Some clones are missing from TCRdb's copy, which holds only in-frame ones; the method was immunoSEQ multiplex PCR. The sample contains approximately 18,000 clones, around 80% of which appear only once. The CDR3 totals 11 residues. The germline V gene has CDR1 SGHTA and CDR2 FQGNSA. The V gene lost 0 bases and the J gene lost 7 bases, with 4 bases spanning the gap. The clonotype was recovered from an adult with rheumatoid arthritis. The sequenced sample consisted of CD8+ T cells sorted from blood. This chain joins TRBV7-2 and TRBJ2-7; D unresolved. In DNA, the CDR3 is TGTGCCAGCAGCTTAGCAGAAGAGCAGTACTTC. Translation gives CASSLAEEQYF.